The 2 T cell receptor beta chains below come from one sample, sequenced in a study of siplizumab effects on memory and regulatory T cells. Produced via immunoSEQ multiplex PCR; TCRdb's table is partial and in-frame only. Of 55,000 to 80,000 clones listed, less than 80% are singletons. The source material was memory CD4+ T cells sorted from blood. The receptors originated from a human donor in good health.

This chain uses TRBV4-2 with TRBJ2-6; 9 nucleotides match TRBD1. CDR1 LGHNA and CDR2 YNFKEQ come from the germline V gene. The junction had 13 bases not matched to a gene; V was cut back by 7 bases and J by 0 bases. The CDR3 contains 19 residues. Here the CDR3 reads CASTGRDREAASGANVLTF. DNA of the CDR3: TGTGCCAGCACAGGGCGGGACAGGGAGGCCGCCTCTGGGGCCAACGTCCTGACTTTC.

This clone was seen only a few times. Other DNA sequences from this sample encode an identical CDR3 as well. The V and J genes are TRBV7-2 and TRBJ1-6; D call uncertain. This CDR3 region has 12 residues. Germline V lookup: CDR1 SGHTA, CDR2 FQGNSA. V was cut by 5 bases and J by 8 bases, with 7 bases left in between. As DNA, the CDR3 is TGTGCCAGCAGCCCTCAGCATTCACCCCTCCACTTT. Its protein product is CASSPQHSPLHF.